Described below is a single TCR beta chain sequence and its context. Its target is unknown. Everyone in the study who had HIV was treated in the United States. This entry is derived from a study of long-term antiretroviral therapy in people with HIV. Study-level points and caveats: Older ART regimens were possibly in use when the blood was collected between about 2003 and 2017. The range of CDR3 lengths in HIV repertoires proved narrower than that found in controls.

The V gene's germline CDR1 is SGHDT and CDR2 YYEEEE. V gave up 3 bases and J gave up 8 bases, with 15 bases separating them. The CDR3 runs 14 residues. At survey level, the immunoSEQ assay was run in its v3.0 version. Generated by immunoSEQ multiplex PCR, the TCRdb table keeps only in-frame clones and is missing some. The top ten hold 8.8% of the sample, which has roughly 17,000 clones, approximately 80% seen once. The sample was unsorted PBMCs, taken 0.3 years before starting antiretroviral therapy. This chain joins TRBV5-6 and TRBJ2-1, with a possible D match to TRBD2 (7 bases). The sequence was collected from a middle-aged man with HIV. CDR3 coding DNA: TGTGCCAGCAGCTCGTGGGGGGGCTTTCATGAGCAGTTCTTC. Residues: CASSSWGGFHEQFF.